This T cell receptor beta chain was observed in a study of tumor and adjacent non-tumor tissue in lung cancer (dated by TCRdb to the late 2010s). With respect to the entire study: By cancer type, the cohort comprised some 13 adenocarcinoma patients, a couple of squamous cell carcinoma patients and 1 small cell lung cancer patient. Among the approximately 15 patients, ages ranged from roughly 30 to 85 years, approximately ten were men and 5 were women, and disease was TNM stage I to III. A total of about 130 million productive TCRbeta reads were generated by sequencing, corresponding to an average of approximately 4 million reads per sample. The study compared bulk TCRbeta repertoires from lung tumor tissue and matched distant non-tumor lung tissue of some 15 lung cancer patients. For each patient, one tumor sample and one normal lung sample were taken, giving around 30 paired specimens that underwent TCRbeta CDR3 sequencing.

RNA was extracted from bulk unsorted tissue and checked for quality with a NanoDrop ND-1000 and an Agilent 2100. Distant non-tumor tissue taken more than 3 cm from the tumor edge was used as the normal lung sample. Donors were newly diagnosed lung cancer patients admitted for thoracic surgery in China between August and November 2014, without prior chemotherapy. Patients who had received previous radiotherapy or chemotherapy, or who had another concurrent cancer, were excluded from the study. Surgical tissue pieces of 1-2 cm3 were preserved in RNAlater solution and were kept at -80 degrees C until use. In the case of this clonotype: No antigen is known for it. Without the conserved terminal phenylalanine or tryptophan, this CDR3 likely stems from a read error.

Both ends counted, the CDR3 spans 14 residues. Here the CDR3 DNA is all that survives: 42 bases in frame from base 1. Sequences MNHEY (CDR1) and SVGAGI (CDR2) are obtained from the germline V gene. Library preparation employed multiplex PCR. These reads were obtained on an Illumina HiSeq 2500. TCRbeta libraries were built by three rounds of nested PCR using primers (Table S4), following protocols modified from ARM-PCR. Before sequencing, PCR products of 200-500 bp were cut from the gel and purified using the QIAquick gel extraction kit. The source study handled its data this way. Reads were cleaned with Trimmomatic, merged with FLASH into complete CDR3 sequences, and assigned to V(D)J germline segments with MiTCR. Clonal diversity was computed as the inverse Simpson's index with VDJtools. Productive reads were defined as in-frame sequences without a premature stop codon. Starting from the raw public reads, TCRdb applied fastp trimming at Q25, assembled clones with MiXCR and retained in-frame beta chains. Entries are consolidated by CDR3 protein sequence, retaining the most common genes and DNA. These V and J calls are TCRdb output, not the study's own analysis. The sample includes approximately 82,000 distinct CDR3 sequences, with 76% observed a single time. The ten top clones hold approximately 40% of the sample.

Results the study describes overall, beyond this receptor: Significantly higher TCR diversity was found in younger patients, and higher tumor TCR diversity was associated with shorter overall and disease-free survival. Because peripheral blood was not sequenced, blood TCRbeta repertoires in the lung cancer patients of the study were not examined. The cohort had only about 16 patients, and the authors noted that larger samples and more detailed clinical data are needed. Tumor tissue showed significantly higher TCR diversity (inverse Simpson) than normal lung tissue, at roughly 390 vs 170 (P = 0.0075, Mann-Whitney U test). Neither the sequencing platform nor unique molecular identifiers are mentioned in the methods. In normal lung, the top 100 clones accounted for a significantly larger cumulative share of the repertoire than in tumor tissue.

The TCR originated in a man in his 70s with non-small cell lung cancer. The sequencing sample was made of distant non-tumor lung tissue. This chain joins TRBV6-5 to TRBJ1-1, with no reliable assignment of the D segment. The nucleotides are TGTGCCGGCAGTTACTCCTCGGGAAGCACTGAAGCTTTCTCT. It encodes CAGSYSSGSTEAFS.